A selection of T cell receptor beta chains follows, all from one sample in a study of radiotherapy plus CTLA-4 blockade in lung cancer. The protocol was immunoSEQ multiplex PCR, while the TCRdb copy is restricted to in-frame clones and leaves out a portion. Here the sample spans approximately 40,000 clones, 72% being singletons. Specimen: peripheral blood, collected from a patient treated with radiotherapy plus ipilimumab. The receptors were sampled from a human donor with non-small cell lung cancer who had stable disease on radiotherapy plus ipilimumab. Both conserved end residues are part of each CDR3. The order of the fields is clone size, V gene, D gene, J gene, CDR3 protein, CDR3 DNA. The D gene is left open where the match is weak. Clone size appears in some rows only: once, few, many, or a class for an expanded clone.

abundance: -; v_gene: TRBV7-9; d_gene: TRBD2; j_gene: TRBJ2-7; CDR3aa: CASTPGGGIYEQYF; CDR3nt: TGTGCCAGCACCCCTGGGGGGGGGATCTACGAGCAGTACTTC
abundance: -; v_gene: TRBV11-2; d_gene: TRBD2; j_gene: TRBJ2-2; CDR3aa: CASSLTPGRLAKNTGELFF; CDR3nt: TGTGCCAGCAGCTTAACCCCAGGGCGACTAGCGAAGAACACCGGGGAGCTGTTTTTT
abundance: -; v_gene: TRBV14; d_gene: TRBD1; j_gene: TRBJ1-1; CDR3aa: CASSLTGLNTEAFF; CDR3nt: TGTGCCAGCAGTCTGACAGGGTTAAACACTGAAGCTTTCTTT
abundance: few; v_gene: TRBV25-1; d_gene: -; j_gene: TRBJ2-7; CDR3aa: CASSPSGYEQYF; CDR3nt: TGTGCCAGCAGTCCCAGCGGTTACGAGCAGTACTTC
abundance: -; v_gene: TRBV6-1; d_gene: TRBD1; j_gene: TRBJ2-1; CDR3aa: CASRAGTGSYNEQFF; CDR3nt: TGTGCCAGCAGAGCCGGGACAGGCTCCTACAATGAGCAGTTCTTC
abundance: few; v_gene: TRBV5-4; d_gene: -; j_gene: TRBJ1-1; CDR3aa: CAYTAATAGLNTEAFF; CDR3nt: TGTGCCTATACCGCGGCGACAGCAGGACTGAACACTGAAGCTTTCTTT
abundance: -; v_gene: TRBV6-5; d_gene: TRBD1; j_gene: TRBJ2-7; CDR3aa: CASSYTSGQGRQYF; CDR3nt: TGTGCCAGCAGTTACACTTCGGGACAGGGAAGGCAGTACTTC
abundance: -; v_gene: TRBV7-9; d_gene: -; j_gene: TRBJ1-1; CDR3aa: CASSLSDTEAFF; CDR3nt: TGTGCCAGCAGCTTGTCGGACACTGAAGCTTTCTTT
abundance: -; v_gene: TRBV5-5; d_gene: -; j_gene: TRBJ1-2; CDR3aa: CASSSFDGRIGYTF; CDR3nt: TGTGCCAGCAGCTCCTTCGACGGGAGGATTGGCTACACCTTC
abundance: -; v_gene: TRBV10-3; d_gene: -; j_gene: TRBJ1-5; CDR3aa: CAISESRTDNQPQHF; CDR3nt: TGTGCCATCAGTGAGTCGAGGACAGACAATCAGCCCCAGCATTTT
abundance: -; v_gene: TRBV6-5; d_gene: TRBD1; j_gene: TRBJ2-5; CDR3aa: CASSPRQGLKETQYF; CDR3nt: TGTGCCAGCAGCCCCAGACAGGGATTAAAAGAGACCCAGTACTTC
abundance: -; v_gene: TRBV6-6; d_gene: -; j_gene: TRBJ2-5; CDR3aa: CASRETGKETQYF; CDR3nt: TGTGCCAGCAGGGAAACAGGGAAAGAGACCCAGTACTTC
abundance: few; v_gene: TRBV27; d_gene: -; j_gene: TRBJ1-6; CDR3aa: CASSRKTSSYNSPLHF; CDR3nt: TGTGCCAGCAGTCGGAAGACAAGCTCCTATAATTCACCCCTCCACTTT
abundance: -; v_gene: TRBV6-6; d_gene: TRBD1; j_gene: TRBJ2-7; CDR3aa: CASSYSGTVREQYF; CDR3nt: TGTGCCAGCAGTTACTCCGGGACAGTCCGCGAGCAGTACTTC
abundance: -; v_gene: TRBV10-1; d_gene: -; j_gene: TRBJ2-1; CDR3aa: CASSDPYNEQFF; CDR3nt: TGCGCCAGCAGTGACCCTTACAATGAGCAGTTCTTC
abundance: once; v_gene: TRBV10-2; d_gene: -; j_gene: TRBJ2-1; CDR3aa: CATTVMGGLYNEQFF; CDR3nt: TGCGCCACCACGGTCATGGGGGGGCTCTACAATGAGCAGTTCTTC
abundance: -; v_gene: TRBV5-8; d_gene: -; j_gene: TRBJ1-1; CDR3aa: CASSPGRKHTEAFF; CDR3nt: TGTGCCAGCAGCCCCGGTCGAAAGCACACTGAAGCTTTCTTT
abundance: -; v_gene: TRBV27; d_gene: TRBD1; j_gene: TRBJ1-6; CDR3aa: CASKQQGLALHF; CDR3nt: TGTGCCAGCAAACAACAGGGGTTGGCCCTCCACTTT
abundance: few; v_gene: TRBV7-9; d_gene: -; j_gene: TRBJ1-1; CDR3aa: CASSPPRVNTEAFF; CDR3nt: TGTGCCAGCAGCCCCCCCAGGGTCAACACTGAAGCTTTCTTT
abundance: -; v_gene: TRBV27; d_gene: TRBD1; j_gene: TRBJ2-6; CDR3aa: CASTPGTGGTGANVLTF; CDR3nt: TGTGCCAGCACCCCCGGGACAGGGGGTACCGGGGCCAACGTCCTGACTTTC
abundance: -; v_gene: TRBV7-8; d_gene: -; j_gene: TRBJ1-1; CDR3aa: CASSVAGTEAFF; CDR3nt: TGTGCCAGCAGCGTGGCGGGGACTGAAGCTTTCTTT
abundance: few; v_gene: TRBV20-1; d_gene: -; j_gene: TRBJ2-1; CDR3aa: CSAVDNEQFF; CDR3nt: TGCAGTGCGGTAGACAATGAGCAGTTCTTC
abundance: few; v_gene: TRBV30; d_gene: -; j_gene: TRBJ1-1; CDR3aa: CACNRQLNTEAFF; CDR3nt: TGTGCCTGCAACAGGCAGCTGAACACTGAAGCTTTCTTT
abundance: -; v_gene: TRBV5-1; d_gene: TRBD2; j_gene: TRBJ2-1; CDR3aa: CASSPGTSGYNEQFF; CDR3nt: TGCGCCAGCAGTCCCGGGACTAGCGGATACAATGAGCAGTTCTTC
abundance: many; v_gene: TRBV25-1; d_gene: TRBD1; j_gene: TRBJ1-2; CDR3aa: CASSVTGTGGRGYTF; CDR3nt: TGTGCCAGCAGTGTCACCGGGACAGGGGGCCGGGGCTACACCTTC
abundance: few; v_gene: TRBV7-8; d_gene: -; j_gene: TRBJ1-6; CDR3aa: CASSTPLGGRGASPLHF; CDR3nt: TGTGCCAGCAGCACCCCGTTGGGGGGGCGCGGGGCCTCACCCCTCCACTTT
abundance: -; v_gene: TRBV6-6; d_gene: -; j_gene: TRBJ1-5; CDR3aa: CASSSLIDQPQHF; CDR3nt: TGTGCCAGCAGTTCCTTAATTGATCAGCCCCAGCATTTT
abundance: few; v_gene: TRBV10-3; d_gene: TRBD1; j_gene: TRBJ2-2; CDR3aa: CAILRTGGNTGELFF; CDR3nt: TGTGCCATCCTCCGGACAGGGGGGAACACCGGGGAGCTGTTTTTT